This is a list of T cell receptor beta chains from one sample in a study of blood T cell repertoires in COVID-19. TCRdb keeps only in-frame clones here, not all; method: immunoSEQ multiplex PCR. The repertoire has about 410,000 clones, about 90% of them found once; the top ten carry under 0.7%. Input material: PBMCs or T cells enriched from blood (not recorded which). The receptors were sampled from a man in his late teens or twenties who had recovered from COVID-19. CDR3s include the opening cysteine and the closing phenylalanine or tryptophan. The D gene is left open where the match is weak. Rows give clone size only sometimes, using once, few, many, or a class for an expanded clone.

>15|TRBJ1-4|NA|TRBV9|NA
TGTGCCAGCAGCTCAAGAGGGGGATTAGGCGAAAAACTGTTTTTT
CASSSRGGLGEKLFF
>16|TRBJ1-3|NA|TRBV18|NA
TGTGCCAGCTCACCACCGAAAGCCCCCTCTGGAAACACCATATATTTT
CASSPPKAPSGNTIYF
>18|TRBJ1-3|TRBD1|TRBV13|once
TGTGCCAGCAGCTTACGGACAGGGGTTACCAACTCTGGAAACACCATATATTTT
CASSLRTGVTNSGNTIYF
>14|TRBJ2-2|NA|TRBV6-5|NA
TGTGCCAGCAGTTACTCCGAGTACACCGGGGAGCTGTTTTTT
CASSYSEYTGELFF
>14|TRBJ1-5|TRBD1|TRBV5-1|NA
TGCGCCAGCAGCTTACAGGGGGTTGGTCAGCCCCAGCATTTT
CASSLQGVGQPQHF
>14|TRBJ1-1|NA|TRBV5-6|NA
TGTGCCAGCAGCTTGAAGAGTATGAACACTGAAGCTTTCTTT
CASSLKSMNTEAFF
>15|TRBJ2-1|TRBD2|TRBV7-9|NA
TGTGCCAGCAGCCCCCGGGACTACCAAGACAATGAGCAGTTCTTC
CASSPRDYQDNEQFF
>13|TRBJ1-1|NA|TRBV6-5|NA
TGTGCCAGCAGTTATAGTGTTGACACTGAAGCTTTCTTT
CASSYSVDTEAFF
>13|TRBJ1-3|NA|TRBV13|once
TGTGCCAGCAGCTCGAGGCACGGAAACACCATATATTTT
CASSSRHGNTIYF
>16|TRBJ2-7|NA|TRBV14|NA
TGTGCCAGCAGCCAAGTAAGAGCGGCGAGACGCGACGAGCAGTACTTC
CASSQVRAARRDEQYF
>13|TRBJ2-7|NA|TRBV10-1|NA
TGCGCCAGCGGTTCGGGGAGCTCCTACGAGCAGTACTTC
CASGSGSSYEQYF
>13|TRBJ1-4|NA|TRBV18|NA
TGTGCCAGCTCACCAACTAACAATGAAAAACTGTTTTTT
CASSPTNNEKLFF
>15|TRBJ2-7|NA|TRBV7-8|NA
TGTGCCAGCAGCTTAGGCACGGGGGGCACTTACGAGCAGTACTTC
CASSLGTGGTYEQYF
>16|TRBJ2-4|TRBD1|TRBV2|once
TGTGCCAGCAGTCCACAGGGGTTCGAAGCCAAAAACATTCAGTACTTC
CASSPQGFEAKNIQYF
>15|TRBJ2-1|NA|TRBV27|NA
TGTGCCAGCAGTAGTGGGGAACTAGGCAGGGGTGAGCAGTTCTTC
CASSSGELGRGEQFF
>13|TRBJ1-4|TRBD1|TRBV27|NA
TGTGCCAGCAGGACAGGGAAAAATGAAAAACTGTTTTTT
CASRTGKNEKLFF
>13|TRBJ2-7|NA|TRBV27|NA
TGTGCCAGCACGGGAGCGGGACACTACGAGCAGTACTTC
CASTGAGHYEQYF
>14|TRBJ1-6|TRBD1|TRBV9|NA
TGTGCCAGCAGCGTGACAGGGGGACATTCACCCCTCCACTTT
CASSVTGGHSPLHF
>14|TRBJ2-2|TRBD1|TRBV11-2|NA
TGTGCCAGCAGGTCCTACAGGGGGCCCGGGGAGCTGTTTTTT
CASRSYRGPGELFF
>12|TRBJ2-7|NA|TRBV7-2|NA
TGTGCCAGCAGCTTAGTCTCGGGAGAGCAGTACTTC
CASSLVSGEQYF
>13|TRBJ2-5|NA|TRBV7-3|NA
TGTGCCAGCAGCTCCTATCCGCAAGAGACCCAGTACTTC
CASSSYPQETQYF
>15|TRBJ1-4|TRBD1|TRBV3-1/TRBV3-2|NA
TGTGCCAGCAGCCAGACCGGGACAGTAAATGAAAAACTGTTTTTT
CASSQTGTVNEKLFF
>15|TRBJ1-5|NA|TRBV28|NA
TGTGCCAGCAGTTTGTTTCAGGGTAGCAATCAGCCCCAGCATTTT
CASSLFQGSNQPQHF
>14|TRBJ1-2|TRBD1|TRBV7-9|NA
TGTGCCAGCAGCCGCGACAGGGGATCGCATGGCTACACCTTC
CASSRDRGSHGYTF
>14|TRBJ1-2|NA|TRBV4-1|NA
TGCGCCAGCAGCAGCGGGTCCTTGAAAGGGGGCTACACCTTC
CASSSGSLKGGYTF
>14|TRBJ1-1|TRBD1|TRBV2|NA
TGTGCCAGCCTAAGTCAGGGGGCGGCAAGTGAAGCTTTCTTT
CASLSQGAASEAFF
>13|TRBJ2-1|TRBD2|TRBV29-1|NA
TGCAGCGATGGGACTAGCCGGTACAATGAGCAGTTCTTC
CSDGTSRYNEQFF
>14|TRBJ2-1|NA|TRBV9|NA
TGTGCCAGCAGCGGACTAATCAAGGAGAATGAGCAGTTCTTC
CASSGLIKENEQFF
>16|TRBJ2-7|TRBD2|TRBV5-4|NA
TGTGCCAGCAGCGATGGAACCCTAGCGGGAGGGCCTCGGCAGTACTTC
CASSDGTLAGGPRQYF
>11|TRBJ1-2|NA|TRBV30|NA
TGTGCCTGGAGTCCAGGGGACGGCTACACCTTC
CAWSPGDGYTF
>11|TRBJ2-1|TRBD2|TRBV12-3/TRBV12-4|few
TGTGCCAGCAGTGCTAGCGGGCGGGCGATCTTC
CASSASGRAIF
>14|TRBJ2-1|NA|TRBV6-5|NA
TGTGCCAGCCTCGCAGGGGTGGGCTACAATGAGCAGTTCTTC
CASLAGVGYNEQFF
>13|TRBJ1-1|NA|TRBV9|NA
TGTGCCAGCAGTCAGGGATTTCTCACTGAAGCTTTCTTT
CASSQGFLTEAFF
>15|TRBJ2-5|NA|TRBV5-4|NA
TGTGCCAGCAGCTTGCACGGGACACAAGAAGAGACCCAGTACTTC
CASSLHGTQEETQYF
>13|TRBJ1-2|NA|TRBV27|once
TGTGCCAGCAGTCGACAGGCTAACTATGGCTACACCTTC
CASSRQANYGYTF
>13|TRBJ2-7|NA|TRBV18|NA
TGTGCCAGCTCATACCAGGGAACCTACGAGCAGTACTTC
CASSYQGTYEQYF
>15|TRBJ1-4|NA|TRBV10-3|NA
TGTGCCATCAGTGAGTCGACAGGATCGGGTGGAAAACTGTTTTTT
CAISESTGSGGKLFF
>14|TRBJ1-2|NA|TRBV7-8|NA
TGTGCCAGCAGCGGGACTTATGAGGTTTTTGGCTACACCTTC
CASSGTYEVFGYTF
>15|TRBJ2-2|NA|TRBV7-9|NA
TGTGCCAGCAGCTTAGTCCCAGGGGACACCGGGGAGCTGTTTTTT
CASSLVPGDTGELFF
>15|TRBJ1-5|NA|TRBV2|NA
TGTGCCAGCAGTGGGACAGTTGTAAACGGGCAGCCCCAGCATTTT
CASSGTVVNGQPQHF
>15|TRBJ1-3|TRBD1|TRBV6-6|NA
TGTGCCACCCAACAGGGGGCGAAGTCTGGAAACACCATATATTTT
CATQQGAKSGNTIYF
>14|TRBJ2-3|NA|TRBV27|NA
TGTGCCAGCAGTTTATCACCAGGAACAGATACGCAGTATTTT
CASSLSPGTDTQYF